The 27 T cell receptor beta chains in this list originate from one sample, sequenced in a study of cytomegalovirus exposure and HLA in healthy donors. The PCR ran on 60 Vbeta and 13 Jbeta primers. Generated by immunoSEQ multiplex PCR, the TCRdb table keeps only in-frame clones and is missing some. The sample comprises under 110,000 clones, 70% to 80% of which are singletons, and roughly 0.76% rests with the top ten. Sequencing was performed on PBMCs. The receptors were gathered from a boy between 10 and 17 years old in good health and CMV-seronegative.

CDR3 sequence: CASSVVGSGALDTQYF. The CDR3 DNA sequence: TGTGCCAGCAGCGTAGTAGGTAGCGGAGCTCTAGATACGCAGTATTTT. The gene calls are TRBV9 and TRBJ2-3; TRBD2 might be the D (6 bases). Germline V gene data show CDR1 as SGDLS and CDR2 as YYNGEE. The CDR3 is made up of 16 amino acids. Trimming stripped 0 bases from V and 5 bases from J, with 16 bases between.

V is TRBV2 and J is TRBJ1-1; unclear D gene. This CDR3 is built from 14 residues. Germline CDR1 SNHLY, CDR2 FYNNEI. V dropped 6 bases and J dropped 0 bases, with 11 bases sitting between them. The CDR3 DNA reads as TGTGCCAGCAGGGGAGCAGTTTTGAACACTGAAGCTTTCTTT. It translates to CASRGAVLNTEAFF. Drawing the rest from reference TRBV2 and TRBJ1-1, the complete variable domain is EPEVTQTPSHQVTQMGQEVILRCVPISNHLYFYWYRQILGQKVEFLVSFYNNEISEKSEIFDDQFSVERPDGSNFTLKIRSTKLEDSAMYFCASRGAVLNTEAFFGQGTRLTVV.

The chain uses TRBV29-1 and TRBJ2-5, with D perhaps TRBD2 (5 bases). Germline CDR1 reads SQVTM; CDR2 reads ANQGSEA. The CDR3 has 10 residues. V lost 6 bases and J 3 bases, leaving 5 bases between the germline ends. The CDR3 sequence: CSVREETQYF. The CDR3, as DNA: TGCAGCGTGAGGGAAGAGACCCAGTACTTC.

The chain recombines TRBV25-1 with TRBJ2-5, with TRBD1 identical over 8 bases. Looked up from germline, CDR1 is MGHDK and CDR2 is SYGVNS. The CDR3 length is 15 residues. J was trimmed by 4 bases and V by 1 base; bases with no gene match: 5. The CDR3, as DNA: TGTGCCAGCAGTGAATTCGTCGGACAGGGAGAGACCCAGTACTTC. It specifies CASSEFVGQGETQYF.

The chain joins TRBV28 to TRBJ1-2; 8 bases match TRBD1. Germline trimming cut 2 bases from V and 7 bases from J; bases unmatched to any gene: 6. Per the germline V gene, CDR1 is MDHEN and CDR2 is SYDVKM. There are 14 residues in the CDR3. The CDR3 region is CASSLAGGPGGYTF. In DNA form, the CDR3 reads TGTGCCAGCAGTTTAGCAGGGGGCCCCGGTGGCTACACCTTC.

The rearrangement joins TRBV7-2 to TRBJ2-2; 9 bases map to TRBD2. V trimming: 4 bases; J trimming: 4 bases; junction bases outside the gene matches: 4. The germline V gene has CDR1 SGHTA and CDR2 FQGNSA. The CDR3 covers 15 residues. The CDR3 DNA reads as TGTGCCAGCAGCTCGGGACTAGCTGGCACCGGGGAGCTGTTTTTT. Amino acid sequence: CASSSGLAGTGELFF.

The chain is built from TRBV9 and TRBJ2-1; no firm D call. Per germline, CDR1 SGDLS and CDR2 YYNGEE. The CDR3 consists of 14 residues. V was pared by 4 bases and J by 3 bases, with 11 bases between. The chain's CDR3 is CASSLREFYNEQFF. The CDR3, as DNA: TGTGCCAGCAGCCTGAGAGAATTCTACAATGAGCAGTTCTTC.

The CDR3 reads CASSAGGGADEQYF. For the CDR3, the DNA is TGTGCCAGCAGTGCGGGCGGGGGGGCCGACGAGCAGTACTTC. The V and J genes are TRBV6-4 and TRBJ2-7; 9 positions agree with TRBD2. This CDR3 spans 14 amino acids. The V gene end was trimmed by 4 bases and the J gene end by 5 bases; junction bases not matched to a gene: 6. Germline values: CDR1 MRHNA, CDR2 SNTAGT.

This clone was recorded once. V and J are TRBV28 and TRBJ1-4, with a weak D call TRBD1 (5 bases). The ends were cut back, 1 base at V and 0 bases at J, with 18 bases in the middle. CDR3 size: 19 residues. Germline loops: CDR1 MDHEN, CDR2 SYDVKM. CDR3 nucleotide sequence: TGTGCCAGCAGTTTATTTTCGGATGGCAGGGCTGCAACTAATGAAAAACTGTTTTTT. This gives the protein CASSLFSDGRAATNEKLFF. Full variable domain (rest looked up from reference TRBV28 and TRBJ1-4): DVKVTQSSRYLVKRTGEKVFLECVQDMDHENMFWYRQDPGLGLRLIYFSYDVKMKEKGDIPEGYSVSREKKERFSLILESASTNQTSMYLCASSLFSDGRAATNEKLFFGSGTQLSVL.

The genes are TRBV4-3 and TRBJ1-4; D ambiguous. V was cut by 0 bases and J by 7 bases, with 12 bases left in between. CDR1 is LGHNA and CDR2 is YSLEER in the germline V gene. The CDR3 runs to 15 residues. CDR3 sequence (DNA): TGCGCCAGCAGCCAAGAAAGTTTACTTAGTGAAAAACTGTTTTTT. This sequence encodes CASSQESLLSEKLFF.

The chain uses TRBV5-1 and TRBJ2-7; 8 bases map to TRBD2. The CDR3 loop spans 20 amino acids. The V gene's germline CDR1 is SGHRS and CDR2 YFSETQ. Germline trimming cut 0 bases from V and 4 bases from J; bases unmatched to any gene: 21. CDR3 DNA sequence: TGCGCCAGCAGCTTGGATGCTGGGGGCGGGGGGCCCGGAAACTTTTACGAGCAGTACTTC. It encodes CASSLDAGGGGPGNFYEQYF.

J is TRBJ1-5 and V is TRBV5-4, with TRBD1 as a possible D gene (5 bases). Trimming stripped 4 bases from V and 1 base from J, with 12 bases between. CDR1 SGHNT and CDR2 YYREEE come from the germline V gene (reference sequence). The CDR3 runs to 15 residues. The CDR3 is CASSLGGGSNQPQHF. The DNA for the CDR3 is TGTGCCAGCAGCCTCGGCGGGGGGAGCAATCAGCCCCAGCATTTT.

This clone has a single count. The chain uses TRBV7-2 and TRBJ2-7; TRBD2 is a possible D gene (5 bases). CDR3 length: 12 amino acids. The germline V gene encodes CDR1 SGHTA and CDR2 FQGNSA. With 8 bases removed from V and 4 bases from J, the gap between germline ends came to 12 bases. The CDR3 region is CASASRGYEQYF. The DNA of the CDR3 is TGTGCCAGCGCCAGTCGGGGATACGAGCAGTACTTC.

Only a few counts were recorded for this clone. J is TRBJ2-5 and V is TRBV7-8, with 13 bases that match TRBD2. This CDR3 is built from 16 residues. From germline, CDR1 is SGHVS and CDR2 FQNEAQ. V lost 5 bases and J lost 7; bases outside the gene matches: 10. The CDR3 DNA sequence: TGTGCCAGCAGCCAGACTAGCGGGGGGACTATAGGGACCCAGTACTTC. Protein sequence: CASSQTSGGTIGTQYF.

The chain carries TRBV30 and TRBJ2-7; D remains ambiguous. V was pared by 0 bases and J by 4 bases, with 10 bases between. CDR1 GTSNPN and CDR2 SVGIG come from the germline V gene (reference sequence). The CDR3 runs 13 residues. This CDR3 reads CAWSVLVGYEQYF. The CDR3 bases are TGTGCCTGGAGTGTACTCGTCGGGTACGAGCAGTACTTC.

This clone occurred a few times. This sequence joins TRBV30 and TRBJ2-3; possibly TRBD1 for D (6 bases). V lost 2 bases, J lost 3 bases, and 12 bases lay in between. From germline, CDR1 is GTSNPN and CDR2 SVGIG (reference sequence). The CDR3 has 14 residues. CDR3 loop: CAWSPGQWTDTQYF. The CDR3 DNA reads as TGTGCCTGGAGTCCTGGACAGTGGACAGATACGCAGTATTTT.

CDR3 sequence: CASSLEVVYGYTF. In DNA, the CDR3 is TGTGCCAGCAGCCTTGAGGTGGTCTATGGCTACACCTTC. This chain links TRBV5-4 with TRBJ1-2; no definite D call. CDR3 length equals 13 residues. The germline V gene has CDR1 SGHNT and CDR2 YYREEE (reference sequence). The V gene lost 4 bases and the J gene lost 4 bases, with 11 bases spanning the gap.

In its sample, this clone was seen a few times. The CDR3 nucleotides read TGTGCCAGCAGAAGGACACCCGATAACTATGGCTACACCTTC. This encodes CASRRTPDNYGYTF. The chain joins TRBV6-5 to TRBJ1-2; D perhaps matches TRBD1 (5 bases). The V gene's germline CDR1 is MNHEY and CDR2 SVGAGI. This CDR3 has 14 residues. The ends were cut back, 6 bases at V and 1 base at J, with 12 bases in the middle.

This clone was detected only a few times. This chain connects TRBV27 to TRBJ2-7; no firm D call. Trimming cost V 5 bases and J 5 bases, with 10 bases left between them. Germline V gene data show CDR1 as MNHEY and CDR2 as SMNVEV (reference sequence). The CDR3 contains 12 residues. The DNA of the CDR3 is TGTGCCAGCAGTGCCCGGTTTCACGAGCAGTACTTC. Its translation is CASSARFHEQYF.

The chain has TRBV28 and TRBJ2-7; D possibly corresponds to TRBD2 (6 bases). The CDR3 is 13 residues long. CDR1 is MDHEN, CDR2 SYDVKM, per germline. V was clipped by 4 bases and J by 1 base, with 8 bases between them. The CDR3 DNA follows: TGTGCCAGCAGTTCCGGGACTTCCTACGAGCAGTACTTC. It is translated as CASSSGTSYEQYF.

The chain is built from TRBV4-3 and TRBJ2-2, with a weak D call TRBD1 (5 bases). V gave up 1 base and J gave up 2 bases, with 14 bases separating them. Per germline, CDR1 LGHNA and CDR2 YSLEER. CDR3 length equals 17 residues. DNA for the CDR3: TGCGCCAGCAGCCAAGGGCAAGGGGAACGCAACACCGGGGAGCTGTTTTTT. It codes for CASSQGQGERNTGELFF.

V and J are TRBV11-2 and TRBJ1-2; D gene ambiguous. The V end lost 5 bases, the J end lost 4 bases, and 14 bases lay between the germline ends. Germline CDR1 and CDR2: SGHAT and FQNNGV. This CDR3 region has 14 residues. This CDR3 reads CASSPYVGGYGYTF. The CDR3 region has the DNA TGTGCCAGCAGCCCCTATGTTGGAGGCTATGGCTACACCTTC.

The chain is built from TRBV4-3 and TRBJ2-3; 7 bases are a match to TRBD2. The ends lost 0 bases at V and 1 base at J; junction bases unmatched: 4. The CDR3 loop spans 16 amino acids. Germline CDR1 LGHNA, CDR2 YSLEER. This CDR3 reads CASSQDRSGGTDTQYF. CDR3 sequence (DNA): TGCGCCAGCAGCCAAGATAGGAGCGGGGGCACAGATACGCAGTATTTT.

The chain employs TRBV18 and TRBJ1-1; 7 bases are shared with TRBD1. Trimming at V came to 5 bases and at J to 4 bases, leaving 4 bases not matched to a gene. Looked up from germline, CDR1 is KGHSH and CDR2 is LQKENI. This CDR3 has 13 amino acids. CDR3 nucleotides: TGTGCCAGCTCAGCCAGACAGGGCACTGAAGCTTTCTTT. Its translation is CASSARQGTEAFF.

V gene TRBV30 combines with J gene TRBJ1-5, with D perhaps TRBD1 (6 bases). The V gene lost 5 bases and the J gene lost 6 bases, with 17 bases spanning the gap. The germline CDR1 and CDR2 sequences are GTSNPN and SVGIG (reference sequence). CDR3 length: 14 amino acids. The CDR3 spells CAWDRGGGAQPQHF. The CDR3 bases are TGTGCCTGGGATAGAGGTGGGGGGGCTCAGCCCCAGCATTTT.

CDR3 sequence reads: CASRLAGAYEQYF. The DNA of the CDR3 is TGTGCCAGTCGGCTAGCGGGAGCCTACGAGCAGTACTTC. The chain joins TRBV19 to TRBJ2-5; 10 bases are a match to TRBD2. The closer fit of TRBJ2-7 to the DNA end suggests the J call may be wrong. Germline V gene sequence: CDR1 LNHDA, CDR2 SQIVND (reference sequence). The CDR3 sequence is 13 residues long.

The gene calls are TRBV19 and TRBJ1-1; a weak D match, TRBD1 (5 bases). This CDR3 is 14 amino acids long. Germline loops: CDR1 LNHDA, CDR2 SQIVND (reference sequence). Trimming stripped 8 bases from V and 4 bases from J, with 17 bases between. CDR3 in amino acids: CASVARVRSTEAFF. DNA of the CDR3: TGTGCCAGTGTTGCCAGGGTGAGGAGCACTGAAGCTTTCTTT.